The present entry profiles one T cell receptor (beta chain) with its context. Once RNA had been extracted, it was reverse transcribed into cDNA to act as the sequencing template. The protocol was immunoSEQ multiplex PCR, while the TCRdb copy is restricted to in-frame clones and leaves out a portion. This sample has 130,000 or so clones; around 86% occur once, and the top ten carry roughly an eighth. The data belong to a study of CD8+ T cells in alopecia areata. The treatment: oral pan-JAK inhibitor, 5-10 mg twice daily. This CDR3 spans 11 amino acids. Germline V gene lookup returns CDR1 SQVTM and CDR2 ANQGSEA. V dropped 4 bases and J dropped 8 bases, with 8 bases sitting between them.

The source is a human donor with alopecia areata. The chain couples TRBV29-1 to TRBJ1-4; D unclear. The input for sequencing was CD8+ T cells sorted from blood, taken at week 4, from a patient treated with tofacitinib. The CDR3 sequence: CSVVTVEKLFF. The CDR3 bases are TGCAGCGTTGTTACAGTCGAAAAACTGTTTTTT.